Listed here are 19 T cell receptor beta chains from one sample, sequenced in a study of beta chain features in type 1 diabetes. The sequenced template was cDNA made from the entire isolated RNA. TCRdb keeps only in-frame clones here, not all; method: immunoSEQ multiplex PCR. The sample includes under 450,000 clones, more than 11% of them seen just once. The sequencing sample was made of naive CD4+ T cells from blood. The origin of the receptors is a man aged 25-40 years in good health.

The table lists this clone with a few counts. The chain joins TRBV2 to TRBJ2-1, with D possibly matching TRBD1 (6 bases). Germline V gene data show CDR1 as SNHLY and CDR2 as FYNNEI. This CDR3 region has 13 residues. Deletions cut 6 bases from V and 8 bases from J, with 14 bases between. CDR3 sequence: CASRPTGLDEQFF. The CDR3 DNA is TGTGCCAGCAGACCCACAGGGCTGGATGAGCAGTTCTTC.

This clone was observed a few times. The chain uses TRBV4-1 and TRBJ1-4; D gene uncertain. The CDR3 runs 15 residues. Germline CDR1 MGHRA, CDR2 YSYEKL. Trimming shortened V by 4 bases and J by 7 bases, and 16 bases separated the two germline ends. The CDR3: CASSRYGEGLEKLFF. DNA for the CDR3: TGCGCCAGCAGCCGGTACGGGGAAGGCCTTGAAAAACTGTTTTTT.

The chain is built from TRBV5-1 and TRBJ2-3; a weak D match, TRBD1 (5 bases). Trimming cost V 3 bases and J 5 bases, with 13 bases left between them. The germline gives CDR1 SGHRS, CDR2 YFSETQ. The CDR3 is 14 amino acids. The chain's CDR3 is CASSSGPAQDTQYF. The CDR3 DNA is TGCGCCAGCAGCTCAGGGCCTGCACAAGATACGCAGTATTTT.

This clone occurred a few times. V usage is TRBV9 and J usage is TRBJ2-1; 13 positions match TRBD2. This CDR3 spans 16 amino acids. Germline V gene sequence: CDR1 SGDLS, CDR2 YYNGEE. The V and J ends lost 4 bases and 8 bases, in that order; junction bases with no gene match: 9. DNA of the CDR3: TGTGCCAGCAGCCCGAGACTAGCGGGGGGATACTATGAGCAGTTCTTC. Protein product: CASSPRLAGGYYEQFF.

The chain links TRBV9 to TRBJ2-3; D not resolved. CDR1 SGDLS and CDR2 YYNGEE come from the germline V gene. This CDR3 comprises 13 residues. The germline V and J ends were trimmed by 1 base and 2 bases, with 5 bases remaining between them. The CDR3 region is CASSVPPTDTQYF. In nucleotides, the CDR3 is TGTGCCAGCAGCGTACCTCCCACAGATACGCAGTATTTT.

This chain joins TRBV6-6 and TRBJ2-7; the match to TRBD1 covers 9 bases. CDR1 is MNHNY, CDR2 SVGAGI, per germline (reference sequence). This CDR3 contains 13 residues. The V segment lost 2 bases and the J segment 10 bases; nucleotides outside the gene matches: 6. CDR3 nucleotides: TGTGCCAGCAGTTACGTATCGGACAGGGGTCAGTACTTC. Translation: CASSYVSDRGQYF.

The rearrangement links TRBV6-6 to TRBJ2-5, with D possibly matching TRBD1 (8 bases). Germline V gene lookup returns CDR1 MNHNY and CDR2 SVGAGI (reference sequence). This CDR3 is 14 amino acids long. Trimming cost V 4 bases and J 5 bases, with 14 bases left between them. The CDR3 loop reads CASSFGQGGETQYF. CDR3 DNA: TGTGCCAGCAGTTTCGGACAGGGAGGGGAGACCCAGTACTTC.

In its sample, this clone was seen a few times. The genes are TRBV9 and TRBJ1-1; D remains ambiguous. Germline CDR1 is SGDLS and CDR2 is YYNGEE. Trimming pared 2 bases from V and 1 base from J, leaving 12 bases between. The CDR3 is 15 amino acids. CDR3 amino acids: CASSVGSRRNTEAFF. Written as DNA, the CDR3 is TGTGCCAGCAGCGTGGGGAGCCGTCGGAACACTGAAGCTTTCTTT.

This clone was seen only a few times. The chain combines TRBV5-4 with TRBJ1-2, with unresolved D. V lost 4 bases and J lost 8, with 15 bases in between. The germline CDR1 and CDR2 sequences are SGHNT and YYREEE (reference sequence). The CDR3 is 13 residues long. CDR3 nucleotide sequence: TGTGCCAGCAGCCTCAGCCTGGGGAGCGGCTACACCTTC. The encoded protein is CASSLSLGSGYTF.

In DNA, the CDR3 is TGTGCCAGCAGCTCCCCGGGGAGCGGGAAATACAATGAGCAGTTCTTC. Translated, it gives CASSSPGSGKYNEQFF. The genes are TRBV11-2 and TRBJ2-1, with TRBD2 matching over 7 bases. This CDR3 is built from 16 residues. Germline values: CDR1 SGHAT, CDR2 FQNNGV. V lost 4 bases to trimming and J lost 4 bases; unmatched junction nucleotides: 10.

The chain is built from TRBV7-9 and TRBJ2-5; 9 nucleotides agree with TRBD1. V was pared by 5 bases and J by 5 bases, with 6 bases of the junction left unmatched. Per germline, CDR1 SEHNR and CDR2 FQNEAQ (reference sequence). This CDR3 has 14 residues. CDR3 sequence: CASSTGQGRETQYF. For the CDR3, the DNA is TGTGCCAGCAGCACGGGACAGGGACGGGAGACCCAGTACTTC.

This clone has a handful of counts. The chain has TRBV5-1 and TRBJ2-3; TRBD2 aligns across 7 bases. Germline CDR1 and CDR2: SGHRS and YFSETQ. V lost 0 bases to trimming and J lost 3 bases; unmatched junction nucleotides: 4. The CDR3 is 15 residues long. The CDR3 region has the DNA TGCGCCAGCAGCTTGGCGGCGGGGGTGACAGATACGCAGTATTTT. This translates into CASSLAAGVTDTQYF.

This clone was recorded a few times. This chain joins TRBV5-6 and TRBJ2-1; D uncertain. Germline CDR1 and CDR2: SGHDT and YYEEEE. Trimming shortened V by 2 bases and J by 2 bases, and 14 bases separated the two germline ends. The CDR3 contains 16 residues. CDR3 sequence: CASSLLRESTYNEQFF. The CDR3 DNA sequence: TGTGCCAGCAGCTTATTGCGAGAGTCCACCTACAATGAGCAGTTCTTC.

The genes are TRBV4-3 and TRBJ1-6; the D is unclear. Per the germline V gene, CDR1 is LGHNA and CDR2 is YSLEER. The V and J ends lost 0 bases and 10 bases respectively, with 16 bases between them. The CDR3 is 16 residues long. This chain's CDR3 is CASSQDQNRSGSPLHF. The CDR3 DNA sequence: TGCGCCAGCAGCCAAGATCAAAACAGAAGCGGGTCACCCCTCCACTTT.

The CDR3 loop is CASSQVYWERPYNEQFF. The CDR3 DNA sequence: TGTGCCAGCAGCCAAGTCTATTGGGAGCGCCCCTACAATGAGCAGTTCTTC. The rearrangement links TRBV14 to TRBJ2-1, with a tentative D call TRBD2 (5 bases). The germline V gene has CDR1 SGHDN and CDR2 FVKESK. The CDR3 is made up of 17 amino acids. V was shortened by 1 base and J by 2 bases, with 15 bases between the two germline ends.

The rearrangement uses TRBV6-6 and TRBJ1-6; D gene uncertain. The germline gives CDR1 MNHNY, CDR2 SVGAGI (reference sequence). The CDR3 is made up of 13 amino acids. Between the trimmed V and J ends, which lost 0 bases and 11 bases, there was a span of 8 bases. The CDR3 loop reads CASSYSGRAPLHF. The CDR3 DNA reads TGTGCCAGCAGTTACTCAGGGAGGGCACCCCTCCACTTT.

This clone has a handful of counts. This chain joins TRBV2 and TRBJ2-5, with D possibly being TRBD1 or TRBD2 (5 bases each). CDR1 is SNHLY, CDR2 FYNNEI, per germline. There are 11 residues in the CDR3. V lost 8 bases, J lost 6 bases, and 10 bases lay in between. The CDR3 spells CASRGVKTQYF. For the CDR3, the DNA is TGTGCCAGCCGGGGCGTCAAGACCCAGTACTTC.

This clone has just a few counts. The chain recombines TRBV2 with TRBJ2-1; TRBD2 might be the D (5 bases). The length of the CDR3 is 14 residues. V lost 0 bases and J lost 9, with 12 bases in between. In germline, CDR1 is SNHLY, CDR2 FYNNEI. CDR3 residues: CASSEALARSEQFF. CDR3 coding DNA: TGTGCCAGCAGTGAAGCCCTAGCCCGAAGTGAGCAGTTCTTC.

Here the CDR3 reads CASETGYRIQYF. CDR3 nucleotide sequence: TGTGCCAGCGAAACAGGGTATCGCATTCAGTACTTC. This rearrangement joins TRBV25-1 to TRBJ2-4; the D gene is possibly TRBD1 (6 bases). The CDR3 has 12 residues. Germline loops: CDR1 MGHDK, CDR2 SYGVNS. V lost 8 bases, J lost 9 bases, and 14 bases lay in between. Based on the CDR3 plus reference TRBV25-1 and TRBJ2-4, the full variable domain is EADIYQTPRYLVIGTGKKITLECSQTMGHDKMYWYQQDPGMELHLIHYSYGVNSTEKGDLSSESTVSRIRTEHFPLTLESARPSHTSQYLCASETGYRIQYFGAGTRLSVL.